The entry below describes one T cell receptor beta chain. TCRdb keeps only in-frame clones here, not all; method: immunoSEQ multiplex PCR. Here the sample spans some 41,000 clones, 80% to 90% being singletons. CDR1 MRHNA and CDR2 SNTAGT come from the germline V gene. This CDR3 is built from 18 residues. J gave up 0 bases and V 4 bases, and 11 bases lay outside the gene matches. This sample stems from a study of OX40 agonist ivuxolimab in advanced cancers. As for the study in general: A diagnosis of hepatocellular carcinoma, melanoma, renal cell or head and neck cancer was present in dose-escalation patients.

The chain is built from TRBV6-4 and TRBJ1-5, with 8 bases lining up with TRBD1. The sequence came from an adult with an advanced solid tumor such as melanoma, head and neck, liver or kidney cancer. This specimen was CD4+ or CD8+ T cells sorted from blood, taken in a trial of the OX40 agonist ivuxolimab. This CDR3 is CASSASPGTGYSNQPQHF. DNA for the CDR3: TGTGCCAGCAGTGCATCTCCCGGGACAGGTTATAGCAATCAGCCCCAGCATTTT.